This TCR beta chain stems from a study of blood T cell repertoires in COVID-19. This CDR3 region has 14 residues. Germline V lookup: CDR1 SGHVS, CDR2 FNYEAQ. Trimming took 4 bases from V and 3 from J, leaving 10 bases between them. In the source study's methods: Researchers report that nucleated cell counts were estimated from reference gene primer amplification. Clones were sequenced by immunoSEQ multiplex PCR, and TCRdb holds only the in-frame ones, with some missing. V and J calls and clone size are given by that table; D and trimming were obtained from the DNA. The data hold more than 300,000 clones, with more than 70% observed a single time.

The TCR sequence derives from a woman aged 18 to 35 who had recovered from COVID-19. The rearrangement links TRBV7-6 to TRBJ1-5; D is unclear. The material sequenced was PBMCs or T cells enriched from blood (not recorded which). In nucleotides, the CDR3 is TGTGCCAGCAGCTCCGGGGAGGCCAATCAGCCCCAGCATTTT. Residues: CASSSGEANQPQHF. The full variable domain, completed using reference TRBV7-6 and TRBJ1-5, is GAGVSQSPRYKVTKRGQDVALRCDPISGHVSLYWYRQALGQGPEFLTYFNYEAQQDKSGLPNDRFSAERPEGSISTLTIQRTEQRDSAMYRCASSSGEANQPQHFGDGTRLSIL.